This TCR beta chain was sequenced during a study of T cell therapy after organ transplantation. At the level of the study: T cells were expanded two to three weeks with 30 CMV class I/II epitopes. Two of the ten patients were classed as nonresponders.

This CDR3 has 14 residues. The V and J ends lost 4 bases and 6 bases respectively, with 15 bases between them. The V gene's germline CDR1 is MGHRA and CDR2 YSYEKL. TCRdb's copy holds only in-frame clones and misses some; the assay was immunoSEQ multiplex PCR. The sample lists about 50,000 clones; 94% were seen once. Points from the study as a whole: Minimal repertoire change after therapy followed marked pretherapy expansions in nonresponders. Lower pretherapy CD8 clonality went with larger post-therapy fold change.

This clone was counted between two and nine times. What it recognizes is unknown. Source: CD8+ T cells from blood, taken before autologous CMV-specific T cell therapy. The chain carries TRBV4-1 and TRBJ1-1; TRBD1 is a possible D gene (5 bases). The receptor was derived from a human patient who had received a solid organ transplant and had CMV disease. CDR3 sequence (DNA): TGCGCCAGCAGCCTTTCAGACAGTCTCGCTGAAGCTTTCTTT. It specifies CASSLSDSLAEAFF.